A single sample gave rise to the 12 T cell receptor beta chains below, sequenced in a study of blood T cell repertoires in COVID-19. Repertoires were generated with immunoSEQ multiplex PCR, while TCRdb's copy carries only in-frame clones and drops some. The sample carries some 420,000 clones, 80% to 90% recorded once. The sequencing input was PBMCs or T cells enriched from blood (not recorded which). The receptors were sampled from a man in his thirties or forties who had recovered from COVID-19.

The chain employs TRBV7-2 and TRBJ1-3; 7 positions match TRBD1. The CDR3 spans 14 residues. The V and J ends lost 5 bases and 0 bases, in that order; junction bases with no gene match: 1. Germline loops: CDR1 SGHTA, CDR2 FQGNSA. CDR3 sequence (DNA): TGTGCCAGCAGCACAGGGGTCTCTGGAAACACCATATATTTT. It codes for CASSTGVSGNTIYF.

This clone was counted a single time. CDR3 residues: CASSQDSYRATYEQYF. CDR3 nucleotides: TGTGCCAGCAGCCAAGACTCGTACAGGGCCACCTACGAGCAGTACTTC. The chain is built from TRBV3-1 (or the pseudogene TRBV3-2) and TRBJ2-7; possible D gene TRBD1, 6 bases. CDR1 is LGHDT and CDR2 is YNNKEL in the germline V gene (reference sequence). Trimming stripped 0 bases from V and 2 bases from J, with 14 bases between. The CDR3 runs 16 residues.

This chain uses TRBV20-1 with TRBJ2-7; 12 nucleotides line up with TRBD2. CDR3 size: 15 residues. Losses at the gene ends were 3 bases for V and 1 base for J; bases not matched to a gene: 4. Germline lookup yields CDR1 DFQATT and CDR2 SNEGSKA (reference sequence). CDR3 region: CSASASGRGSYEQYF. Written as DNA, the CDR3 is TGCAGTGCTAGTGCTAGCGGGAGGGGGTCCTACGAGCAGTACTTC.

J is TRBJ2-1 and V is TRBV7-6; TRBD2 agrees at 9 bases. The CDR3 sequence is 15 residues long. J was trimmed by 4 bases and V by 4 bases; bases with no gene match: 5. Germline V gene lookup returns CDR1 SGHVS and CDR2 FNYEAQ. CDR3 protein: CASSSASGMYNEQFF. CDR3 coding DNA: TGTGCCAGCAGCTCCGCTAGCGGGATGTACAATGAGCAGTTCTTC.

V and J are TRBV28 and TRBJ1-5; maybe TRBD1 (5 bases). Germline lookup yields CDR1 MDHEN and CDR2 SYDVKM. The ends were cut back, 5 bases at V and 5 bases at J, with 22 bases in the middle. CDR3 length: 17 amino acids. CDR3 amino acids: CASSPRSGTYLHQPQHF. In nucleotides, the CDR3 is TGTGCCAGCAGTCCCCGCAGCGGGACCTATCTTCATCAGCCCCAGCATTTT.

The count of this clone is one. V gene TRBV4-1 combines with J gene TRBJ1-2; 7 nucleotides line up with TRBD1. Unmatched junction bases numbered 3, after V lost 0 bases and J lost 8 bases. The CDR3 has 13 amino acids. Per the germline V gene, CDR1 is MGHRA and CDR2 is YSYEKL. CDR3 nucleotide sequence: TGCGCCAGCAGCCAAGATTGGGACAGCGGCTACACCTTC. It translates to CASSQDWDSGYTF.

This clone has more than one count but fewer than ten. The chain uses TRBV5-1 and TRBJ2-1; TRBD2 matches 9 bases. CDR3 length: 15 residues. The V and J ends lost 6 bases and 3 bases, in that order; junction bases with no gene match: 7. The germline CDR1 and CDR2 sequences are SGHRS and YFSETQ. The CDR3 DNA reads TGCGCCAGCAAGTGGCTAGCGGGGATCTACAATGAGCAGTTCTTC. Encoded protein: CASKWLAGIYNEQFF.

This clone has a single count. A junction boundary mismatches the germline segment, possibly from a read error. In DNA, the CDR3 is TGCAGCGTTGAAGACGGACTAGCCGATATCTTC. As protein: CSVEDGLADIF. The chain uses TRBV29-1 and TRBJ2-1, with TRBD2 matching over 8 bases. This CDR3 is 11 amino acids long. Germline loops: CDR1 SQVTM, CDR2 ANQGSEA.

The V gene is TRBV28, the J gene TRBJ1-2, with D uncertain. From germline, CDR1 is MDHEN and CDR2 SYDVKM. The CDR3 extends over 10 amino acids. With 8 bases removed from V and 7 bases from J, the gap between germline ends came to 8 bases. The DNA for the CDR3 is TGTGCCAGCCAGAGGTTTGGCTACACCTTC. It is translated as CASQRFGYTF.

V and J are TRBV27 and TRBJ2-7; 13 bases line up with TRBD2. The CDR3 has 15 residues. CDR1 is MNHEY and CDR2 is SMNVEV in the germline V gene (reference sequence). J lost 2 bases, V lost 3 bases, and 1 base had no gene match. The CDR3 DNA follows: TGTGCCAGCAGTTTGGGACTAGCGGGACCCTACGAGCAGTACTTC. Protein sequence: CASSLGLAGPYEQYF.

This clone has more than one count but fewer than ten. The CDR3 spells CASSIVREGTEAFF. In DNA form, the CDR3 reads TGTGCCAGTAGTATTGTCAGGGAGGGTACTGAAGCTTTCTTT. This rearrangement joins TRBV19 to TRBJ1-1; TRBD1 is a possible D gene (5 bases). V dropped 3 bases and J dropped 5 bases, with 13 bases sitting between them. Per the germline V gene, CDR1 is LNHDA and CDR2 is SQIVND (reference sequence). There are 14 residues in the CDR3.

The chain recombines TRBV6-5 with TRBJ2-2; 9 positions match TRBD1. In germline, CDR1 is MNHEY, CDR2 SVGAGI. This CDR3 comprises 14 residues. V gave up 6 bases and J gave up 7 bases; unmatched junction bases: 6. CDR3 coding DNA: TGTGCCAGCAGACCTGACAGGGGGGTCGGGGAGCTGTTTTTT. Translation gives CASRPDRGVGELFF.